The T cell receptor beta chain described here comes from a study of T cell repertoires in cytomegalovirus infection. Background on the study: Used in the study were CMV epitopes, some recently identified and HLA-C-restricted, others well-studied and HLA-B-restricted. Study-wide points: Predominance within the ex vivo response was attributable to HLA-C-restricted CMV-specific TCR beta clonotypes.

Each CDR3 protein is one row after TCRdb ran MiXCR on the reads. The repertoire holds approximately 990,000 distinct CDR3 sequences, with approximately 31% as singletons. Germline V gene lookup returns CDR1 SEHNR and CDR2 FQNEAQ (reference sequence). CDR3 length equals 16 residues. V gave up 0 bases and J gave up 0 bases, with 9 bases separating them. This clonotype has only a few counts. Its antigen is unidentified. The sample in question was cultured CD8+ T cells from PBMCs, obtained from culture after CMV antigen stimulation. The chain uses TRBV7-9 and TRBJ2-1; D is unresolved. The receptor was derived from a human donor in good health (CMV status not recorded). Some clones in this sample may be carry-over from other donors' samples. The CDR3 loop is CASSLARSSSYNEQFF. The CDR3 nucleotides read TGTGCCAGCAGCTTAGCCCGGTCGAGCTCCTACAATGAGCAGTTCTTC.